The sequence of this T cell receptor (beta chain) was determined in a study of blood T cell repertoires in COVID-19. In the original analysis: Reference gene primer amplification in the assay estimated nucleated cell counts. TCRdb's table, derived via immunoSEQ multiplex PCR, lists solely in-frame clones and lacks some. That table is the source of V, J and clone size, and D and trimming were worked out from the DNA. In the table there are roughly 230,000 clones, roughly 90% of which are singletons. The germline V and J ends were trimmed by 5 bases and 3 bases, with 10 bases remaining between them. Germline assignment: CDR1 KGHSY and CDR2 FQNENV. CDR3 size: 13 residues.

The sample consisted of peripheral blood. The source is a man aged 70 or older with acute or convalescent COVID-19. This chain joins TRBV16 and TRBJ1-1; no clear D. The CDR3: CASSWEEYTEAFF. DNA of the CDR3: TGTGCCAGCAGCTGGGAGGAGTACACTGAAGCTTTCTTT. Combining the CDR3 with reference TRBV16 and TRBJ1-1 gives the whole variable domain GEEVAQTPKHLVRGEGQKAKLYCAPIKGHSYVFWYQQVLKNEFKFLISFQNENVFDETGMPKERFSAKCLPNSPCSLEIQATKLEDSAVYFCASSWEEYTEAFFGQGTRLTVV.